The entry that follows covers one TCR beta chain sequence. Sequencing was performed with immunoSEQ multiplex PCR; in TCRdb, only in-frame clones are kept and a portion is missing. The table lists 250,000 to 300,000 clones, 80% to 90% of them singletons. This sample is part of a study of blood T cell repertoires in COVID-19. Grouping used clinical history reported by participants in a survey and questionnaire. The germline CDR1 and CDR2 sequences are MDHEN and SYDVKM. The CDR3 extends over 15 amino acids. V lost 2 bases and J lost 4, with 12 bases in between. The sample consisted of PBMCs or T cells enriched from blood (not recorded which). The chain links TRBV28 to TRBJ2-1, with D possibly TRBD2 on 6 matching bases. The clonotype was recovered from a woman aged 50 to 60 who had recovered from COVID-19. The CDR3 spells CASSLAGPVYNEQFF. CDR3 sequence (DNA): TGTGCCAGCAGTTTAGCGGGGCCCGTATACAATGAGCAGTTCTTC.